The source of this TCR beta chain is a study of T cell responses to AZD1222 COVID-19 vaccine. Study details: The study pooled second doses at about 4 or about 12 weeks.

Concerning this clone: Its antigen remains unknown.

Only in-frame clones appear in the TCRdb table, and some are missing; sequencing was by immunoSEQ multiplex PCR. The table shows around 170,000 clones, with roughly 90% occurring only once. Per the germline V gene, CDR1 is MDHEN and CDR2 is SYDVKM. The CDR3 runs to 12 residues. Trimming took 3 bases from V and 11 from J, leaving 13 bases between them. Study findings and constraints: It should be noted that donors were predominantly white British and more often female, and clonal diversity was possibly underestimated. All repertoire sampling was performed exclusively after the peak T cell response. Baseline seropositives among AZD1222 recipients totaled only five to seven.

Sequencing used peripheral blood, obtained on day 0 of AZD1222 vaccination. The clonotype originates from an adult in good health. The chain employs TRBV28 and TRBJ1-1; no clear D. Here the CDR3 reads CASSLRIQGAFF. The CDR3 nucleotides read TGTGCCAGCAGTTTGAGAATACAAGGGGCTTTCTTT.